This entry describes one T cell receptor beta chain. What it recognizes is unknown. With 7 bases removed from V and 1 base from J, the gap between germline ends came to 26 bases. CDR1 SGHNT and CDR2 YYREEE come from the germline V gene (reference sequence). This CDR3 is built from 18 residues. PCR employed 60 Vbeta and 13 Jbeta primers. Here immunoSEQ multiplex PCR was the method, and the copy in TCRdb shows in-frame clones only, minus some. The sample consists of tens of thousands of clones, 70% to 85% of them appearing once. The sample belongs to a study of cytomegalovirus exposure and HLA in healthy donors. Study in general: Caucasian-associated ancestry cluster membership applied to about 77% of around 400 genotyped donors. Study-wide findings and caveats: For most TCR beta V segments, an earlier analysis put the productive rate at about 87% or about 30% of the time. TCR beta chains numbering under 200 were designated cytomegalovirus-associated. Despite most TCR sequences being rare, some public TCRs occurred in many donors.

Source material: PBMCs. This clonotype was obtained from a man aged 60-69 years in good health and CMV-seropositive. V usage is TRBV5-4 and J usage is TRBJ2-5; TRBD1 is a possible D gene (5 bases). The chain's CDR3 is CASPYQQLRGRAQETQYF. The CDR3 DNA reads TGTGCCAGCCCCTACCAGCAGCTTAGGGGTAGGGCCCAAGAGACCCAGTACTTC.